This TCR beta chain emerged from a study of cytomegalovirus exposure and HLA in healthy donors. Across the study: Early release data held 85 million or so unique TCRs from HLA-typed donors.

Study-wide points: Later analysis showed TCR association rates varying by HLA locus, highest for DRB1 and lowest for HLA-C. Association with HLA alleles at 0.05 false discovery rate was found for around 15,000 TCR beta sequences in a later analysis. The Asian-associated ancestry cluster reportedly had fewer N-insertions than the 666-donor mean in a later analysis.

Of note for this clone: Antigen: not known.

The PCR had 60 Vbeta and 13 Jbeta primers. Measured with immunoSEQ multiplex PCR; TCRdb has only the in-frame clones, and not every one. Altogether about 95,000 clones are present, 78% being singletons, with the ten largest covering roughly 3.9%. The germline gives CDR1 LGHNA, CDR2 YNFKEQ. The CDR3 is 15 amino acids. V lost 0 bases, J lost 3 bases, and 12 bases lay in between. This clonotype originated in a woman aged 40-49 years in good health and CMV-seropositive. The sample was PBMCs. The rearrangement uses TRBV4-2 and TRBJ2-7; D is unresolved. DNA of the CDR3: TGTGCCAGCAGCCAAGATCGAGGCACGATCTACGAGCAGTACTTC. Its translation is CASSQDRGTIYEQYF.